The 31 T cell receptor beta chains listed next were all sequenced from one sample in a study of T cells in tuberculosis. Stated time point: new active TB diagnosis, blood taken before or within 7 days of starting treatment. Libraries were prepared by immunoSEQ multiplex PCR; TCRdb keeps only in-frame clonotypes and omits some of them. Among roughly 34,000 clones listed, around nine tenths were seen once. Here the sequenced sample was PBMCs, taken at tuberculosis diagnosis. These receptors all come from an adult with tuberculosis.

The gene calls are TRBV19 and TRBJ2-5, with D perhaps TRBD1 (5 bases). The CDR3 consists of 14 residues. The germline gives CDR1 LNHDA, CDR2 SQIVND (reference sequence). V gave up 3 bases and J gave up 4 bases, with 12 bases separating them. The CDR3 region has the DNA TGTGCCAGTAGTATGAGCAGGGTAGGAGAGACCCAGTACTTC. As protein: CASSMSRVGETQYF.

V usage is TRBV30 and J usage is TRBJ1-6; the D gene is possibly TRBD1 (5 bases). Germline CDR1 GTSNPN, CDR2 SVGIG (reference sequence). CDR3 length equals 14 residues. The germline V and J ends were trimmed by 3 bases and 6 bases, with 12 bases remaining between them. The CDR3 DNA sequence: TGTGCCTGGAGCAAGGGGCAGCTTAATTCACCCCTCCACTTT. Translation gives CAWSKGQLNSPLHF.

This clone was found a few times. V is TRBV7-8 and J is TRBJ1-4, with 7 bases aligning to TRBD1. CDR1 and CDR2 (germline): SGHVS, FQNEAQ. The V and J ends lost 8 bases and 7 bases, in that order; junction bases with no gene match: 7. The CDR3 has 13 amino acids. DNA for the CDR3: TGTGCCAGCGCGACAGGGTACGGTGAAAAACTGTTTTTT. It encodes CASATGYGEKLFF.

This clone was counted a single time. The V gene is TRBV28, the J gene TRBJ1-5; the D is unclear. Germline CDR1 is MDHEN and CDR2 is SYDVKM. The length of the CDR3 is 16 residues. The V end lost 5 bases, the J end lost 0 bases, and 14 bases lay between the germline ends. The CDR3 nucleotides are TGTGCCAGCAGTCCCGGGTCCTTCTATAGCAATCAGCCCCAGCATTTT. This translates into CASSPGSFYSNQPQHF.

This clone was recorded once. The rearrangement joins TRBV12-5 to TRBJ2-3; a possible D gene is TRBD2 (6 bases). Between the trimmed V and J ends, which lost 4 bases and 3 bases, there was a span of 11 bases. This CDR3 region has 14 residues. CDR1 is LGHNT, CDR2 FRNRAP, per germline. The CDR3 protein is CASGSPGTTDTQYF. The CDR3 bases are TGTGCTAGTGGTTCCCCCGGGACTACAGATACGCAGTATTTT.

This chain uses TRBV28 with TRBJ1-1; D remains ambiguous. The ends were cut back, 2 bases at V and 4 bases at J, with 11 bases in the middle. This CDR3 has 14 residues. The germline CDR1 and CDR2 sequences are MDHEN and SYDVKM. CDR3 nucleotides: TGTGCCAGCAGTTTAGGTGGGAGAGGCACTGAAGCTTTCTTT. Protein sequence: CASSLGGRGTEAFF.

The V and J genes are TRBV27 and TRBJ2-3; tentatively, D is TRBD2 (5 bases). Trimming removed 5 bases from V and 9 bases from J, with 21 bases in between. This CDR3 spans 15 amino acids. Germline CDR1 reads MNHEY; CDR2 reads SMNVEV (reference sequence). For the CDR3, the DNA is TGTGCCAGCAGTCCCCCGATAAAAAACTCGGGGACGCAGTATTTT. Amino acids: CASSPPIKNSGTQYF.

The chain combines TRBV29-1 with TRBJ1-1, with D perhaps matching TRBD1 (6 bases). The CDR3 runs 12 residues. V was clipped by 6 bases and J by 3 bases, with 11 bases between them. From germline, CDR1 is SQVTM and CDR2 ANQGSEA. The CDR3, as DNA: TGCAGCGTGGTTCCAGGGGACACTGAAGCTTTCTTT. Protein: CSVVPGDTEAFF.

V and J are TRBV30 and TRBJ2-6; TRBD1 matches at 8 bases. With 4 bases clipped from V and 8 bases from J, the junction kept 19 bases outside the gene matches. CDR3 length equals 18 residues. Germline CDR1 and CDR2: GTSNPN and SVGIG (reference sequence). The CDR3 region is CAWTSRQGRSLGSNVLTF. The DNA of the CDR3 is TGTGCCTGGACCTCTCGACAGGGGCGGTCTCTGGGGTCCAACGTCCTGACTTTC.

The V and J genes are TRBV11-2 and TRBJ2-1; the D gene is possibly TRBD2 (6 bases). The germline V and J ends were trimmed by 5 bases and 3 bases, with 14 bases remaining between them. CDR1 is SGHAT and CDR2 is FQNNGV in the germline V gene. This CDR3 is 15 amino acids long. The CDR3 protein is CASSPPGLYYNEQFF. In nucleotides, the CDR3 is TGTGCCAGCAGCCCCCCGGGACTTTACTACAATGAGCAGTTCTTC.

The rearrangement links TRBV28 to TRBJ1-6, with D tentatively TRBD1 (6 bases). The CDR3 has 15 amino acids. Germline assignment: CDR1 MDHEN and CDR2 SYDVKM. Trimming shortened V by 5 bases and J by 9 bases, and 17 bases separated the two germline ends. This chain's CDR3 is CASSLMDRNRSPLHF. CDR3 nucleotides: TGTGCCAGCAGTCTTATGGACAGAAACCGTTCACCCCTCCACTTT.

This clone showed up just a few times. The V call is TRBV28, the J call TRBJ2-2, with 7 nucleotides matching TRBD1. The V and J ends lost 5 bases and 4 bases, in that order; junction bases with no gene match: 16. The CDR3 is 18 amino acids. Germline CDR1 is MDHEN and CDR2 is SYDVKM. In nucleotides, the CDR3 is TGTGCCAGCAGTCCCCCCTACAGGGGTCCTTCGGGCACCGGGGAGCTGTTTTTT. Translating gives CASSPPYRGPSGTGELFF.

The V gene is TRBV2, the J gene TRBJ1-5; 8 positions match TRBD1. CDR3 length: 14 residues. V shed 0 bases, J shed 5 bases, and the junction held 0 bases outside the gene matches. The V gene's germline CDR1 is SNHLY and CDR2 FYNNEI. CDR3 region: CASSEATGDQPQHF. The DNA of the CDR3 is TGTGCCAGCAGTGAAGCGACAGGGGATCAGCCCCAGCATTTT.

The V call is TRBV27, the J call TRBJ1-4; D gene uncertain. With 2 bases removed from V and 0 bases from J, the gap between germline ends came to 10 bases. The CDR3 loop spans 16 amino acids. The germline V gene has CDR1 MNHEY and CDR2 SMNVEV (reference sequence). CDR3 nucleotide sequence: TGTGCCAGCAGTTTAAGGACCGGGACAACTAATGAAAAACTGTTTTTT. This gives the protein CASSLRTGTTNEKLFF.

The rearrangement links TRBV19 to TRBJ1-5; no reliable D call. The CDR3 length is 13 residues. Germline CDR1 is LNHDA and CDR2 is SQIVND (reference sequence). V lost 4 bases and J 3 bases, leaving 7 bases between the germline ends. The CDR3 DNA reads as TGTGCCAGTAGTAAACAGATCAATCAGCCCCAGCATTTT. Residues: CASSKQINQPQHF.

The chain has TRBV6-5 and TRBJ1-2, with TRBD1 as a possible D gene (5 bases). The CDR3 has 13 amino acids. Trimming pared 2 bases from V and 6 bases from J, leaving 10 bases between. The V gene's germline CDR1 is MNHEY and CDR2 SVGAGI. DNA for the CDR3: TGTGCCAGCAGTTACCCAGGGTCGGATGGCTACACCTTC. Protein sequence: CASSYPGSDGYTF.

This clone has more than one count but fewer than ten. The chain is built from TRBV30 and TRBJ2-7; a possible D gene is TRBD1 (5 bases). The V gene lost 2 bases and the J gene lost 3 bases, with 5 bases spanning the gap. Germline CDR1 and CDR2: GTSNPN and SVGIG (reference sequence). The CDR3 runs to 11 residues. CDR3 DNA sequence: TGTGCCTGGAGTAGGGGCTACGAGCAGTACTTC. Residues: CAWSRGYEQYF.

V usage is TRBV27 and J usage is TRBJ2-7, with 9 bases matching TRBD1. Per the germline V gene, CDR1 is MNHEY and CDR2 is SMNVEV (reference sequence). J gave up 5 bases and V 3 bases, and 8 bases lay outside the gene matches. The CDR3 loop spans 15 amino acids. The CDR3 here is CASSLGQGPIHEQYF. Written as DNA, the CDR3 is TGTGCCAGCAGTTTGGGACAGGGTCCTATCCACGAGCAGTACTTC.

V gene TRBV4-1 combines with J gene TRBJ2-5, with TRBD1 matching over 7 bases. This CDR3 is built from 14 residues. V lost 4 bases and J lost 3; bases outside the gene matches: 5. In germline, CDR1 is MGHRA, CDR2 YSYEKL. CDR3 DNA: TGCGCCAGCAGCCCACCGCAGGGGGAAGAGACCCAGTACTTC. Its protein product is CASSPPQGEETQYF.

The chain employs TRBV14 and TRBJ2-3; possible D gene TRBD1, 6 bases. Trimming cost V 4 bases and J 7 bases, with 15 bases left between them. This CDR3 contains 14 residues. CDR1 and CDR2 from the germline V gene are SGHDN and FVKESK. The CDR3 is CASSPSGAQNTQYF. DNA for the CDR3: TGTGCCAGCAGCCCCTCAGGGGCTCAAAATACGCAGTATTTT.

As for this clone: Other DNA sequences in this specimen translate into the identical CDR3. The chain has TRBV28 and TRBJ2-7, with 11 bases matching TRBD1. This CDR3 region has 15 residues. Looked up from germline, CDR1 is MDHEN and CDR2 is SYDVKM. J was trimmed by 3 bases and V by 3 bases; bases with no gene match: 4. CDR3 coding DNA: TGTGCCAGCAGTTTGTCTGGGACAGGGGGCTACGAGCAGTACTTC. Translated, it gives CASSLSGTGGYEQYF.

The CDR3 bases are TGTGCCAGTAGTATCGGTCCTAGCGGGAAGTACGAGCAGTACTTC. This gives the protein CASSIGPSGKYEQYF. The chain has TRBV19 and TRBJ2-7, with 9 bases fitting TRBD2. Germline CDR1 and CDR2: LNHDA and SQIVND (reference sequence). The CDR3 length is 15 residues. V was clipped by 3 bases and J by 4 bases; unmatched bases: 7.

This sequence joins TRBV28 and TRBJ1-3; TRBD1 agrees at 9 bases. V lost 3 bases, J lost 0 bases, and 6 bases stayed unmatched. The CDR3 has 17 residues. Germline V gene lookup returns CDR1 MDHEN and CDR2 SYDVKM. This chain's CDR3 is CASSFLTGGDSGNTIYF. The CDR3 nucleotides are TGTGCCAGCAGTTTTTTAACAGGGGGCGACTCTGGAAACACCATATATTTT.

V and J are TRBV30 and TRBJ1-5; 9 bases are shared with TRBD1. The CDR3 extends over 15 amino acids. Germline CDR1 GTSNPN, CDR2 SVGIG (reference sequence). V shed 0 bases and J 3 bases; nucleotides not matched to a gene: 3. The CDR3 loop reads CAWSVGTGFNQPQHF. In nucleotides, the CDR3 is TGTGCCTGGAGTGTAGGGACAGGGTTCAATCAGCCCCAGCATTTT. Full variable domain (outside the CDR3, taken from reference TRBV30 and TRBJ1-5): SQTIHQWPATLVQPVGSPLSLECTVEGTSNPNLYWYRQAAGRGLQLLFYSVGIGQISSEVPQNLSASRPQDRQFILSSKKLLLSDSGFYLCAWSVGTGFNQPQHFGDGTRLSIL.

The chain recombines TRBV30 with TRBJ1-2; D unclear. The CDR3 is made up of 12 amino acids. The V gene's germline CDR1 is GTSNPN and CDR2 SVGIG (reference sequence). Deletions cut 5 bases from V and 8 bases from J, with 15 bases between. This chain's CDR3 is CAWSRGNGGYTF. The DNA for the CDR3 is TGTGCCTGGTCCCGGGGTAACGGGGGCTACACCTTC.

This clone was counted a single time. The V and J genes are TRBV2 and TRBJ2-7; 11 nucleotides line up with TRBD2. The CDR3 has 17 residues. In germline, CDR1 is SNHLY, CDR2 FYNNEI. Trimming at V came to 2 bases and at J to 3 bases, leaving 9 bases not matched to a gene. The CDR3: CASSEYSGGANGYEQYF. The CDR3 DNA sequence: TGTGCCAGCAGTGAATATAGCGGGGGGGCGAACGGCTACGAGCAGTACTTC.

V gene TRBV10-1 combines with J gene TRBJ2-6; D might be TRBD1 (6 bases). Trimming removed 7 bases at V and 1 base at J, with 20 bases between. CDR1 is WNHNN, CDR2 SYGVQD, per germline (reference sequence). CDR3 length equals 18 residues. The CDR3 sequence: CASIQGAGWLSGANVLTF. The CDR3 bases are TGCGCCAGCATACAGGGTGCAGGGTGGTTGTCTGGGGCCAACGTCCTGACTTTC.

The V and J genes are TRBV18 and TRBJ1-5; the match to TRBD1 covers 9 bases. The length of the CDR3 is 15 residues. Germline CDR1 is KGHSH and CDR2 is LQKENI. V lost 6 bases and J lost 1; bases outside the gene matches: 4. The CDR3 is CASSRTGDSNQPQHF. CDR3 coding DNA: TGTGCCAGCTCCCGGACAGGGGACAGCAATCAGCCCCAGCATTTT.

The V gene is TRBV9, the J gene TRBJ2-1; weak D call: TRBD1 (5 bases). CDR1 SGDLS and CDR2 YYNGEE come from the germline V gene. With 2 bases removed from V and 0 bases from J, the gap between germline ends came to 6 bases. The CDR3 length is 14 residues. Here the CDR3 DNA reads TGTGCCAGCAGCGTCGACAGCTCCTACAATGAGCAGTTCTTC. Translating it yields CASSVDSSYNEQFF. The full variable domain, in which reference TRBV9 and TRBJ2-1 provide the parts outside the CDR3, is DSGVTQTPKHLITATGQRVTLRCSPRSGDLSVYWYQQSLDQGLQFLIQYYNGEERAKGNILERFSAQQFPDLHSELNLSSLELGDSALYFCASSVDSSYNEQFFGPGTRLTVL.

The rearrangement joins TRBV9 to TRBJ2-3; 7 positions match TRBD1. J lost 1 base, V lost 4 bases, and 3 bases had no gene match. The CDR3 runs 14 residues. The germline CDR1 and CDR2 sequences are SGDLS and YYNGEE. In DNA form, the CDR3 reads TGTGCCAGCAGCCAGGGGGTGCGCACAGATACGCAGTATTTT. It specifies CASSQGVRTDTQYF.

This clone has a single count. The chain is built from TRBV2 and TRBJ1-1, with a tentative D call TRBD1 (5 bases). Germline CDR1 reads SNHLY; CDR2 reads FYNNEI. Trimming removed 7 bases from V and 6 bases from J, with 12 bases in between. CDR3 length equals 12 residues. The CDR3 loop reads CASTSSGAEAFF. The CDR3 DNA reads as TGTGCCAGCACTTCGTCGGGGGCTGAAGCTTTCTTT.